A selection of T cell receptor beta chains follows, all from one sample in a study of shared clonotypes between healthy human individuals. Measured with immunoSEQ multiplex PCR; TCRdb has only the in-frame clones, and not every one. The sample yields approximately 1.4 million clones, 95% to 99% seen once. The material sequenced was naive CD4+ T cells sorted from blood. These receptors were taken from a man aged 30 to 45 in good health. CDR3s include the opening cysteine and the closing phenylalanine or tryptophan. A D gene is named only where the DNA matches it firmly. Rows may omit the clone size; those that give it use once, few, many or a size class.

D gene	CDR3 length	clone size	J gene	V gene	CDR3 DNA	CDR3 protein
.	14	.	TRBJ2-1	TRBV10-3	TGTGCCATCAGTGAGTCGACGAGCTACAATGAGCAGTTCTTC	CAISESTSYNEQFF
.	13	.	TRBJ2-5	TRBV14	TGTGCCAGCAGCCAAGGGGAAGGGCAAGACCAGTACTTC	CASSQGEGQDQYF
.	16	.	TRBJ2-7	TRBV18	TGTGCCAGCTCACCACGGGCGCCCCAACCCCTGTACGAGCAGTACTTC	CASSPRAPQPLYEQYF
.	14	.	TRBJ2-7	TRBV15	TGTGCCACCAGCAGAGATCTCCCATCTCCCGAGCAGTACTTC	CATSRDLPSPEQYF
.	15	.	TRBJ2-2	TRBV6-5	TGTGCCAGCAGCTCCGGGACCCTGGGGTCCGGGGAGCTGTTTTTT	CASSSGTLGSGELFF
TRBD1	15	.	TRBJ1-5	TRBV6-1	TGTGCCAGTGACCGGGACAGGGAGGATTTTCAGCCCCAGCATTTT	CASDRDREDFQPQHF
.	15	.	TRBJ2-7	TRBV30	TGTGCCTGGAGTGTACTGGTAGGGGGAGGATACGAGCAGTACTTC	CAWSVLVGGGYEQYF
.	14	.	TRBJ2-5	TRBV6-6	TGTGCCAGCAGTCCACCCTATGGTCAAGAGACCCAGTACTTC	CASSPPYGQETQYF
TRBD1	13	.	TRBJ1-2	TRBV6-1	TGTGCCAGCAGTGAGACAGGGAGATATGGCTACACCTTC	CASSETGRYGYTF
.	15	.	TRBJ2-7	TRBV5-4	TGTGCCAGCAGCTTAGGATTCGGGAGCAACTACGAGCAGTACTTC	CASSLGFGSNYEQYF
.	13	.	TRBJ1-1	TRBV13	TGTGCCAGCAGCTTAGGAGAGTACACTGAAGCTTTCTTT	CASSLGEYTEAFF
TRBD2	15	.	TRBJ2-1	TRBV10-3	TGTGCCATCAGTGAGGGGACTAGCGGGATATATGAGCAGTTCTTC	CAISEGTSGIYEQFF
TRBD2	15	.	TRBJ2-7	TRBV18	TGTGCCAGCTCACCACCGAGCGGGAGTAACTACGAGCAGTACTTC	CASSPPSGSNYEQYF
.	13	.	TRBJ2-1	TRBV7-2	TGTGCCAGCAGCTTAGGGGGCGCCAATGAGCAGTTCTTC	CASSLGGANEQFF
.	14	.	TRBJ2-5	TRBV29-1	TGCAGCGTCGCAGCAGGGGTCGGGGTACGGACCCAGTACTTC	CSVAAGVGVRTQYF
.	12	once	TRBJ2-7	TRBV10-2	TGCGCCAGCAGTGTTACCGGGCGGGAGCAGTACTTC	CASSVTGREQYF
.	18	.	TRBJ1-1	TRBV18	TGTGCCAGCTCACCATTCTCCGGGGCCCCTGGCATGAACACTGAAGCTTTCTTT	CASSPFSGAPGMNTEAFF
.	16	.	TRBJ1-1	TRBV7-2	TGTGCCAGCAGGCCGGGAGGCGAAGTTCGAAACACTGAAGCTTTCTTT	CASRPGGEVRNTEAFF
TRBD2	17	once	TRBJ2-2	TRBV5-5	TGTGCCAGCAGCTTAATCGGGAGGGGCCTGAACACCGGGGAGCTGTTTTTT	CASSLIGRGLNTGELFF
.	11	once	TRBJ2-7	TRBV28	TGTGCCTCCGGGGCACCCTACGAGCAGTACTTC	CASGAPYEQYF
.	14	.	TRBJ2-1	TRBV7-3	TGTGCCAGCAGCCCCGGGGGCAGGACTTGGGAGCAGTTCTTC	CASSPGGRTWEQFF
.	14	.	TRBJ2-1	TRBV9	TGTGCCAGCAGCGTAGGTGGGACTTACAATGAGCAGTTCTTC	CASSVGGTYNEQFF
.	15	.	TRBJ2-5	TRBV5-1	TGCGCCAGCAGCTTGTACAGGCCCTGGGAAGAGACCCAGTACTTC	CASSLYRPWEETQYF
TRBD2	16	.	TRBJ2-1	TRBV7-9	TGTGCCAGCAGCTTCCCGACTAGCGGGAGTAGGAATGAGCAGTTCTTC	CASSFPTSGSRNEQFF
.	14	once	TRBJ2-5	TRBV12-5	TGTGCTAGTGGTTTGTCGTGGGATCCAGAGACCCAGTACTTC	CASGLSWDPETQYF
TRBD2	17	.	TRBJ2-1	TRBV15	TGTGCCACCAGCAGTTGGACTAGCGGGAAATCCTTGGGTGAGCAGTTCTTC	CATSSWTSGKSLGEQFF
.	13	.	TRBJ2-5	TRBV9	TGTGCCAGCAGCTATCGGTCGCAAGAGACCCAGTACTTC	CASSYRSQETQYF
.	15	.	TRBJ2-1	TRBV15	TGTGCCACCAGCAGAGGCCCTAGCGGTAGGGGGGAGCAGTTCTTC	CATSRGPSGRGEQFF
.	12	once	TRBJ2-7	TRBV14	TGTGCCAGCAGCCATACAGGGCGCGAGCAGTACTTC	CASSHTGREQYF
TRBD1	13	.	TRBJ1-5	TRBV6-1	TGTGCCAGCAGCGGGACAGGAGTAGTTCCCCAGCATTTT	CASSGTGVVPQHF
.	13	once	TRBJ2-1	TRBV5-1	TGCGCCAGCAGGGAGGGGGCCCACAATGAGCAGTTCTTC	CASREGAHNEQFF
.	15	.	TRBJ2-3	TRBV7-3	TGTGCCAGCAGCCCAAGGTCGGGGGAGGTGGATACGCAGTATTTT	CASSPRSGEVDTQYF
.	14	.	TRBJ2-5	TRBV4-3	TGCGCCAGCAGCCAATGGTCAGGGGAAGAGACCCAGTACTTC	CASSQWSGEETQYF
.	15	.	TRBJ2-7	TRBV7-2	TGTGCCAGCAGCTTTAGAGGATTAGGGTCCTACGAGCAGTACTTC	CASSFRGLGSYEQYF
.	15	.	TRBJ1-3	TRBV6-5	TGTGCCAGCCGAGACCTGGGAGGGACTCTAAACACCATATATTTT	CASRDLGGTLNTIYF
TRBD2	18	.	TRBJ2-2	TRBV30	TGTGCCTGGAGGGGACTAGCGGGAGGGGTCGATCACACCGGGGAGCTGTTTTTT	CAWRGLAGGVDHTGELFF
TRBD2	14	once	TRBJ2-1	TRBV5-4	TGTGCCAGCAGCTTGGAAGGAGCGGGAGGAGATACGTTCTTC	CASSLEGAGGDTFF
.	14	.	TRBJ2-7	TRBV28	TGTGCCAGCAGTTTACCGCAGACAGCCTCAAAGCAGTACTTC	CASSLPQTASKQYF
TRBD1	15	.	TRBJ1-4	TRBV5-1	TGCGCCAGCAGCTTAACCGGGACAGTTAATGAAAAACTGTTTTTT	CASSLTGTVNEKLFF
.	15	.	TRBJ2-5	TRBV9	TGTGCCAGCAGCCCAAGGTGGGGATCCGAAGAGACCCAGTACTTC	CASSPRWGSEETQYF
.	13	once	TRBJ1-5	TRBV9	TGTGCCAGCAGCGTAGATGAGGGACAGCCCCAGCATTTT	CASSVDEGQPQHF
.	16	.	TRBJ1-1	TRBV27	TGTGCCAGCAGTTCGACACTCAACGGGCGGCTCGGTGAAGCTTTCTTT	CASSSTLNGRLGEAFF
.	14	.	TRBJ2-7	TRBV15	TGTGCCACCAGCAGAGATCCCCTCTCCTACGAGCAGTACTTC	CATSRDPLSYEQYF
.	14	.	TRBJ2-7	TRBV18	TGTGCCAGCTCACTTGGGACACCGCCCTACGAGCAGTACTTC	CASSLGTPPYEQYF
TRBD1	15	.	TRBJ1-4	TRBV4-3	TGCGCCAGCAGCCAGGGGACAGTCTTCAATGAAAAACTGTTTTTT	CASSQGTVFNEKLFF
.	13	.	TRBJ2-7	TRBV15	TGTGCCACCAGCTCAGAGACGGGTGCCGAGCAGTACTTC	CATSSETGAEQYF
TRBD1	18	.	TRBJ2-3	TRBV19	TGTGCCAGTATCAGGAAAGGGACAGGGTCGGCGGACACAGATACGCAGTATTTT	CASIRKGTGSADTDTQYF
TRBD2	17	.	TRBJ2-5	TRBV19	TGTGCCAGTAGTATGTTCTTAACTAGCGGGAGGTCGGAGACCCAGTACTTC	CASSMFLTSGRSETQYF
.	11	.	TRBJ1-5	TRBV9	TGTGCCAGCAGCGTTAATCAGCCCCAGCATTTT	CASSVNQPQHF
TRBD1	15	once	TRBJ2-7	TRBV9	TGTGCCAGCAGCGTAATGGGACAGGGTACCACCGAGCAGTACTTC	CASSVMGQGTTEQYF
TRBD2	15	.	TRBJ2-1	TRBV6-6	TGTGCCAGCCGACTGTCCGATAGCGGGAGATATGAGCAGTTCTTC	CASRLSDSGRYEQFF
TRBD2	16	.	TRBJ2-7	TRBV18	TGTGCCAGCTCACGCGGCGCTAGCGGGGGCTCCTACGAGCAGTACTTC	CASSRGASGGSYEQYF
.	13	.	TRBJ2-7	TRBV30	TGTGCCTGGAGTCAGTCTCGCCCCTACGAGCAGTACTTC	CAWSQSRPYEQYF
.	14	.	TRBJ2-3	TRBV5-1	TGCGCCAGCAGCTTGGCCTGGGAATCTGATACGCAGTATTTT	CASSLAWESDTQYF
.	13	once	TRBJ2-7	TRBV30	TGTGCCTTCAGACGGATGTCCCCTTACGAGCAGTACTTC	CAFRRMSPYEQYF
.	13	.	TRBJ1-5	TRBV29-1	TGCAGCGTTGAGCTTGGTCCCAATCAGCCCCAGCATTTT	CSVELGPNQPQHF
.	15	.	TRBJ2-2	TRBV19	TGTGCCAGTAGTATCCGTCTAGGGTACACCGGGGAGCTGTTTTTT	CASSIRLGYTGELFF
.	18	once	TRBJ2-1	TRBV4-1	TGCGCCAGCAGCCAAGTGGTGGCAGGGGTGAGCTCCTACAATGAGCAGTTCTTC	CASSQVVAGVSSYNEQFF
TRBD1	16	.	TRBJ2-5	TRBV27	TGTGCCAGCAGTTTTTTGGGACAGGGGAACAGAAAGACCCAGTACTTC	CASSFLGQGNRKTQYF